The sequence of this T cell receptor (beta chain) was determined in a study of blood T cell repertoires in COVID-19 (dated by TCRdb to the early 2020s). Broadly, across the study: The collaborator samples originated in the United States, Italy and Spain and spanned the acute and convalescent phases of COVID-19. The prospective study material was composed of cDNA or gDNA derived from T cells, B-cell-depleted T cells, or PBMCs. Subjects who had been exposed to COVID-19, were actively infected with it, or had recovered from it provided the deeply sampled blood TCRbeta repertoires that made up the dataset. The repertoires were made available in a free public database intended to serve as a resource for research on the immune response to SARS-CoV-2. Samples came from the ongoing ImmuneRACE study (first 160 participants) plus 1,254 subjects from 6 global collaborators. The sample metadata nearly always contained a de-identified subject ID, COVID-19 status, age in years and sex. HLA class I and class II types, where available, came from metadata supplied by the sample provider rather than from assay-based typing. The research as a whole found: The quantity of clinical and demographic metadata differed by source and by participant and was supplied without curation.

One collaborating source in Seattle enrolled patients during active infection and followed them longitudinally through the course of disease. Whole blood was collected in K2EDTA tubes by collaborating institutions according to the institutions' own protocols. For TCRbeta analysis, collaborator samples were shipped as frozen whole blood, as isolated PBMCs, or as DNA extracted from either sample type. As for this clone: No cognate antigen has been identified for it. No base quality information exists; no much larger clone differs at one position.

The immunoSEQ Assay, a bias-controlled multiplex PCR, was used to amplify TCRbeta CDR3 regions from genomic DNA. The source study handled its data this way. Within the assay, amplification of reference gene primers was used to estimate how many nucleated cells each sample contained. To quantify the absolute abundance of each unique TCRbeta CDR3 rearrangement, sequence reads were collapsed and filtered. For each sample, productive Simpson clonality was calculated as the square root of Simpson's diversity index over productive rearrangements. Drawn from immuneACCESS, this table holds only the in-frame rearrangements with V and J called that TCRdb kept. Clones are partly lost; checked studies trace under half to an unresolved V gene and leave the rest unexplained. That table is the source of V, J and clone size, and D and trimming were worked out from the DNA. The sample includes some 520,000 clones, with 89% observed a single time. In total, the top ten clones hold around 0.95% of the sample.

The germline V gene encodes CDR1 MDHEN and CDR2 SYDVKM. V lost 5 bases and J lost 8 bases, and the count of bases not matched to a germline gene is 7. The CDR3 measures 15 amino acids from cysteine to phenylalanine. Here the CDR3 DNA is all that survives: 45 bases in frame from base 1. The source of this sequence is a man aged 18 to 35 with COVID-19, enrolled during active disease. Sequencing was done on a sample of peripheral blood. The rearrangement joined TRBV28 to TRBJ2-1; the junction holds 12 bases that match TRBD2. The DNA sequence follows: TGTGCCAGCAGTCATCTAGCGGGAGGGCCCGATGAGCAGTTCTTC. Its protein reads: CASSHLAGGPDEQFF.